This T cell receptor beta chain is from a study of T cell changes during pregnancy in multiple sclerosis. This clone appeared a single time. The repertoire was sequenced with immunoSEQ multiplex PCR; TCRdb's copy has only in-frame clones and lacks some. The sample consists of about 48,000 clones, approximately 95% of them appearing once. CDR3 length: 13 residues. The germline V gene has CDR1 SNHLY and CDR2 FYNNEI. The V and J ends lost 5 bases and 0 bases respectively, with 7 bases between them. This clonotype originated in a female donor with multiple sclerosis, enrolled in a pregnancy study. Specimen: CD4+ T cells from peripheral blood mononuclear cells, collected in the first trimester of pregnancy. The chain recombines TRBV2 with TRBJ1-2; D call uncertain. Written as DNA, the CDR3 is TGTGCCAGCAGTAACGCAGCTAACTATGGCTACACCTTC. It is translated as CASSNAANYGYTF.